These 26 T cell receptor beta chains originate from one sample sequenced in a study of T-cell reconstitution after alpha-beta-depleted transplantation in children. The library targeted TCRbeta and was prepared with unique molecular identifiers. TCRdb redid the calling of the PCR reads with MiXCR, one entry per CDR3 protein. Found here are some 200,000 distinct CDR3 sequences, approximately 7% of them singletons; the top ten hold just over 5.5%. This material consisted of PBMCs, taken before TCRalphabeta/CD19-depleted stem cell transplant. These receptors were taken from a boy aged 2 to 9 with acute lymphoblastic leukemia, due to receive a stem cell transplant.

There are a few counts of this clonotype. V is TRBV12-3 or TRBV12-4 and J is TRBJ1-1, with 7 bases lining up with TRBD1. The CDR3 has 16 residues. The junction had 10 bases not matched to a gene; V was cut back by 6 bases and J by 0 bases. The CDR3 nucleotides read TGTGCCAGCAGAAACAGGGGCTGGTTAATGAACACTGAAGCTTTCTTT. It is translated as CASRNRGWLMNTEAFF.

This clonotype was counted at least ten times. V gene TRBV12-3 or TRBV12-4 combines with J gene TRBJ2-4, with D possibly being TRBD1 or TRBD2 (6 bases each). Deletions cut 6 bases from V and 7 bases from J, with 10 bases between. The CDR3 has 12 amino acids. The CDR3 region is CASSRGGNIQYF. The CDR3 DNA reads as TGTGCCAGCAGCAGAGGGGGGAACATTCAGTACTTC.

This chain uses TRBV24-1 with TRBJ2-3; 9 bases align to TRBD1. With 5 bases clipped from V and 5 bases from J, the junction kept 13 bases outside the gene matches. CDR1 is KGHDR and CDR2 is SFDVKD in the germline V gene. CDR3 length: 17 amino acids. CDR3 DNA sequence: TGTGCCACCAGTGCAACGGACAGGGGACCGACCCGAGATACGCAGTATTTT. It codes for CATSATDRGPTRDTQYF.

This clonotype has more than one count but fewer than ten. The genes are TRBV5-1 and TRBJ2-3; 12 bases map to TRBD2. CDR1 is SGHRS, CDR2 YFSETQ, per germline. This CDR3 is built from 16 residues. Trimming at V came to 4 bases and at J to 8 bases, leaving 11 bases not matched to a gene. DNA of the CDR3: TGCGCCAGCAGCACCGAGTCTAGCGGGGGGGCCGTTACGCAGTATTTT. This codes for CASSTESSGGAVTQYF.

This clonotype showed up many times. This chain uses TRBV7-2 with TRBJ1-6, with a possible D match to TRBD1 (6 bases). CDR1 SGHTA and CDR2 FQGNSA come from the germline V gene. V was trimmed by 1 base and J by 7 bases, leaving 14 bases between them. The CDR3 runs to 16 residues. The CDR3, as DNA: TGTGCCAGCAGCTTAGGATTCGACAGGAACAATTCACCCCTCCACTTT. Translated: CASSLGFDRNNSPLHF.

On this clonotype itself: This may be a read error, as it is one base from a much larger clone. This rearrangement joins TRBV29-1 to TRBJ2-1; no definite D call. CDR3 length: 13 residues. Looked up from germline, CDR1 is SQVTM and CDR2 is ANQGSEA. In nucleotides, the CDR3 is TGCAGCCTCACGCGGCCGGCCCACAATGAGAAGTTCTTC. Translated, it gives CSLTRPAHNEKFF.

This clonotype was seen a few times. This sequence joins TRBV9 and TRBJ1-5, with D perhaps matching TRBD1 (6 bases). CDR3 length: 13 residues. Germline V gene lookup returns CDR1 SGDLS and CDR2 YYNGEE. Trimming removed 4 bases at V and 5 bases at J, with 10 bases between. This CDR3 is CASSTQGDQPQHF. The CDR3 DNA reads as TGTGCCAGCAGCACACAGGGAGATCAGCCCCAGCATTTT.

A few counts support this clonotype. V and J are TRBV12-3 or TRBV12-4 and TRBJ1-2; a possible D gene is TRBD1 (5 bases). The CDR3 totals 14 residues. With 7 bases removed from V and 8 bases from J, the gap between germline ends came to 20 bases. The CDR3 bases are TGTGCCAGCACCAGTTATCCCGGGACTAGGGGCTACACCTTC. Amino acids: CASTSYPGTRGYTF.

This clonotype showed up many times. V usage is TRBV4-3 and J usage is TRBJ2-7; D gene uncertain. Germline assignment: CDR1 LGHNA and CDR2 YSLEER. Trimming left V 1 base short and J 1 base short, with 5 bases between. This CDR3 contains 13 residues. The chain's CDR3 is CASSQASSYEQYF. CDR3 DNA sequence: TGCGCCAGCAGCCAAGCAAGTTCCTACGAGCAGTACTTC.

The sample holds many counts of this clonotype. The rearrangement links TRBV25-1 to TRBJ2-7; 7 bases agree with TRBD1. The CDR3 contains 13 residues. CDR1 and CDR2 from the germline V gene are MGHDK and SYGVNS. The trim removed 8 bases at V and 5 bases at J, leaving 9 bases unmatched. The CDR3 region has the DNA TGTGCCAGCCGAGGACAGGCGCTTCACGAGCAGTACTTC. This gives the protein CASRGQALHEQYF.

This clonotype was seen ten or more times. The chain couples TRBV11-1 to TRBJ2-5; the match to TRBD1 covers 10 bases. The CDR3 contains 17 residues. CDR1 is SGHAT, CDR2 FQDESV, per germline (reference sequence). With V trimmed by 1 base and J by 5 bases, 10 bases remained unmatched. In DNA form, the CDR3 reads TGTGCCAGCAGCTTAGGACAGGGGGCGTTCTTGTTGGAGACCCAGTACTTC. Translated: CASSLGQGAFLLETQYF.

This clonotype has ten or more counts. The chain joins TRBV4-1 to TRBJ1-1; possible D gene TRBD1, 5 bases. V was shortened by 6 bases and J by 3 bases, with 14 bases between the two germline ends. The CDR3 runs to 14 residues. Germline lookup yields CDR1 MGHRA and CDR2 YSYEKL. The CDR3 nucleotides read TGCGCCAGCAGTCTGGGACGGACTTACACTGAAGCTTTCTTT. Translation gives CASSLGRTYTEAFF.

In its sample, this clonotype was seen a few times. Sequence at one end of the junction differs from germline and may be a read error. This rearrangement joins TRBV12-3 or TRBV12-4 to TRBJ2-2, with D perhaps given as TRBD1 or TRBD2 (6 bases each). This CDR3 has 19 amino acids. CDR3 sequence: CASCFVSPLSQGGTGELFF. In nucleotides, the CDR3 is TGTGCCAGCTGTTTCGTCTCCCCCCTTTCACAGGGAGGCACCGGGGAGCTGTTTTTT.

The V call is TRBV5-1, the J call TRBJ2-3; D gene uncertain. The V end lost 2 bases, the J end lost 0 bases, and 10 bases lay between the germline ends. Germline values: CDR1 SGHRS, CDR2 YFSETQ. CDR3 length equals 15 residues. The CDR3 is CASSFQASSTDTQYF. CDR3 bases: TGCGCCAGCAGCTTTCAAGCGTCTAGCACAGATACGCAGTATTTT.

This clonotype was found many times. CDR3 nucleotide sequence: TGTGCCAGCAGGACTGACCCGATGGAGACCCAGTACTTC. This gives the protein CASRTDPMETQYF. This rearrangement joins TRBV5-8 to TRBJ2-5, with D hard to call. The CDR3 extends over 13 amino acids. Germline CDR1 SGHTS, CDR2 YDEGEE. V was clipped by 5 bases and J by 5 bases, with 13 bases between them.

A word on this clonotype: With a much larger clone just one base away, this may be a read error. The V gene is TRBV20-1, the J gene TRBJ2-7, with a tentative D call TRBD2 (6 bases). This CDR3 spans 13 amino acids. CDR1 is DFQATT and CDR2 is SNEGSKA in the germline V gene (reference sequence). CDR3 loop: CCARGGEPYEQYF. The CDR3 nucleotides read TGCTGTGCTAGAGGAGGGGAACCCTACGAGCAGTACTTC.

J is TRBJ2-5 and V is TRBV24-1; TRBD2 matches 8 bases. Germline CDR1 is KGHDR and CDR2 is SFDVKD. This CDR3 has 16 amino acids. After removal of 3 bases from V and 1 base from J, the junction contained 6 bases not matched to a gene. CDR3: CATSDRVAGTQETQYF. For the CDR3, the DNA is TGTGCCACCAGTGATAGAGTAGCGGGGACCCAAGAGACCCAGTACTTC.

The table lists this clonotype with many counts. The V call is TRBV28, the J call TRBJ2-2, with D tentatively TRBD1 (6 bases). V was shortened by 5 bases and J by 4 bases, with 11 bases between the two germline ends. Looked up from germline, CDR1 is MDHEN and CDR2 is SYDVKM. The CDR3 has 14 amino acids. This CDR3 is CASSGGQSTGELFF. DNA for the CDR3: TGTGCCAGCAGTGGAGGACAGTCCACCGGGGAGCTGTTTTTT.

The table lists this clonotype with many counts. The chain links TRBV7-2 to TRBJ1-5; TRBD1 is a possible D gene (5 bases). Trimming removed 0 bases from V and 4 bases from J, with 10 bases in between. This CDR3 comprises 15 residues. Germline V gene lookup returns CDR1 SGHTA and CDR2 FQGNSA. DNA of the CDR3: TGTGCCAGCAGCTTAGCATGGGGCGAAAATCAGCCCCAGCATTTT. As protein: CASSLAWGENQPQHF. Filled out from reference TRBV7-2 and TRBJ1-5, the complete variable domain reads GAGVSQSPSNKVTEKGKDVELRCDPISGHTALYWYRQSLGQGLEFLIYFQGNSAPDKSGLPSDRFSAERTGGSVSTLTIQRTQQEDSAVYLCASSLAWGENQPQHFGDGTRLSIL.

This clonotype was seen repeatedly, ten times or more. It is likely a read error, because the conserved phenylalanine at the end of the CDR3 is missing. The limits of the CDR3 on the DNA are not certain, so only TCRdb's listed CDR3 is given. The chain uses TRBV12-3 or TRBV12-4 and TRBJ2-3; the table calls TRBD2, which could not be checked here. Termini included, the CDR3 measures 12 amino acids. CDR3 sequence reads: CASSPLAGGLQL.

The rearrangement uses TRBV7-2 and TRBJ2-2; 10 bases match TRBD1. V lost 4 bases, J lost 4 bases, and 0 bases stayed unmatched. CDR1 is SGHTA and CDR2 is FQGNSA in the germline V gene. The CDR3 has 14 residues. The CDR3 nucleotides read TGTGCCAGCAGCTGGACAGGGGGCACCGGGGAGCTGTTTTTT. Encoded protein: CASSWTGGTGELFF.

This clonotype was recorded at least ten times. This chain joins TRBV18 and TRBJ2-1, with D unresolved. This CDR3 contains 12 residues. The germline V and J ends were trimmed by 2 bases and 5 bases, with 4 bases remaining between them. Per germline, CDR1 KGHSH and CDR2 LQKENI. The CDR3: CASSPIDNEQFF. CDR3 coding DNA: TGTGCCAGCTCACCAATCGACAATGAGCAGTTCTTC.

This clonotype was observed many times. The chain has TRBV27 and TRBJ2-3, with D perhaps assigned TRBD1 or TRBD2 (6 bases each). Germline lookup yields CDR1 MNHEY and CDR2 SMNVEV (reference sequence). The CDR3 is made up of 15 amino acids. V lost 2 bases to trimming and J lost 3 bases, with 12 bases between them. The CDR3 sequence is CASSLPGGLTDTQYF. The CDR3 bases are TGTGCCAGCAGTTTACCTGGGGGGCTGACAGATACGCAGTATTTT.

This clonotype was recorded at least ten times. The rearrangement uses TRBV5-1 and TRBJ2-7, with D possibly matching TRBD2 (5 bases). Between the trimmed V and J ends, which lost 5 bases and 0 bases, there was a span of 15 bases. CDR1 SGHRS and CDR2 YFSETQ come from the germline V gene. CDR3 length: 15 amino acids. The CDR3 DNA follows: TGCGCCAGCAGAGTAGGGAGCGATAGCTCCTACGAGCAGTACTTC. It specifies CASRVGSDSSYEQYF.

This clonotype showed up many times. The CDR3 reads CASSQTGLAGGYNEQFF. The CDR3 DNA reads as TGTGCCAGCAGCCAAACGGGACTAGCGGGGGGATACAATGAGCAGTTCTTC. The chain carries TRBV28 and TRBJ2-1; 15 bases agree with TRBD2. J lost 4 bases, V lost 6 bases, and 7 bases had no gene match. The CDR3 has 17 amino acids. From germline, CDR1 is MDHEN and CDR2 SYDVKM.

The rearrangement uses TRBV3-1 and TRBJ1-4, with D unresolved. The germline V and J ends were trimmed by 0 bases and 8 bases, with 4 bases remaining between them. The CDR3 spans 12 residues. Germline V gene data show CDR1 as LGHDT and CDR2 as YNNKEL (reference sequence). This chain's CDR3 is CASSQDLEKLFF. The CDR3 nucleotides are TGTGCCAGCAGCCAAGATCTGGAAAAACTGTTTTTT.